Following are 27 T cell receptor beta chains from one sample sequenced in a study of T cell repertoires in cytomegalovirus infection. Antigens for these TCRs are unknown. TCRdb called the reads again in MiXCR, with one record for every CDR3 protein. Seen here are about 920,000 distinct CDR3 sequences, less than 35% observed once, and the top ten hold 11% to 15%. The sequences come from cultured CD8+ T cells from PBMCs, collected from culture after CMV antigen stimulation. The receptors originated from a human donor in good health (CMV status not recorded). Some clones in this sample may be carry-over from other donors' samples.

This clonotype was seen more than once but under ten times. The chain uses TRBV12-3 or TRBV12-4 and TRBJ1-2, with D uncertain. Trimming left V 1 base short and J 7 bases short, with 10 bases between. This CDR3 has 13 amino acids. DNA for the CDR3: TGTGCCAGCAGTTTAGGGTCGCTCGGTGGCTACACCTTC. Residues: CASSLGSLGGYTF.

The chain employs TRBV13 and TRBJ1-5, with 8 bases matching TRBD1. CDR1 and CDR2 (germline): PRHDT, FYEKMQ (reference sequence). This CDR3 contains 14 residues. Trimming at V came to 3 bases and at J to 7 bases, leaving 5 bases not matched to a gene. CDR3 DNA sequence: TGTGCCAGCAGCTTCCAGGGGGCCGGGCAGCCCCAGCATTTT. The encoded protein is CASSFQGAGQPQHF.

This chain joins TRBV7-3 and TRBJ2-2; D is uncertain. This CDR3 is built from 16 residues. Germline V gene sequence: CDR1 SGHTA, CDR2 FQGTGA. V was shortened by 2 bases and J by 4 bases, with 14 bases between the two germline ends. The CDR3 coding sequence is TGTGCCAGCAGCTTAGTGAGACATGGAACCACCGGGGAGCTGTTTTTT. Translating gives CASSLVRHGTTGELFF.

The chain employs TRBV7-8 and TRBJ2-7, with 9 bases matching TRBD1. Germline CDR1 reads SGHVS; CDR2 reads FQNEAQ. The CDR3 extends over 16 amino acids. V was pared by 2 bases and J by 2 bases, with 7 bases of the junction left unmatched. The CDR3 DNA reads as TGTGCCAGCAGCTTACTGGGACAGGGTTTTCCCTACGAGCAGTACTTC. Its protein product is CASSLLGQGFPYEQYF.

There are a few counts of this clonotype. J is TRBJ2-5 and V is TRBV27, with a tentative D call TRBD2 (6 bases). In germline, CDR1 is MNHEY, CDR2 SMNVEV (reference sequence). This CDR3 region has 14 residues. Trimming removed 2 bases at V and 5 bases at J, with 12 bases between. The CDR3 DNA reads TGTGCCAGCAGTTTAGCCAAGGGGAGGGAGACCCAGTACTTC. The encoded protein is CASSLAKGRETQYF.

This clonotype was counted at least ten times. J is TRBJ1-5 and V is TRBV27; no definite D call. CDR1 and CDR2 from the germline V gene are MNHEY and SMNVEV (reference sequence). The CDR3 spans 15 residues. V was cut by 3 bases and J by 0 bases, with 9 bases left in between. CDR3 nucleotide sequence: TGTGCCAGCAGTTTTGCCTCTTATAGCAATCAGCCCCAGCATTTT. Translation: CASSFASYSNQPQHF.

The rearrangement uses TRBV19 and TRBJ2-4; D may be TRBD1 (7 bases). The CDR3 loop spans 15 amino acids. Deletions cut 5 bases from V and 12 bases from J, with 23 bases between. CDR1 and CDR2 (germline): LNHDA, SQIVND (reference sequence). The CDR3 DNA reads TGTGCCAGTAGTCATAACAGGGGCTCTAGCGTACCTCAGTACTTC. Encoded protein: CASSHNRGSSVPQYF.

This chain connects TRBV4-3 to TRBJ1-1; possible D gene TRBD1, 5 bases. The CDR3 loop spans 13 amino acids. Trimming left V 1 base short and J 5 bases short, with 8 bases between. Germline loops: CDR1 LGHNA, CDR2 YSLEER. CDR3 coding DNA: TGCGCCAGCAGCCAAGCAGGGTTGACTGAAGCTTTCTTT. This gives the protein CASSQAGLTEAFF.

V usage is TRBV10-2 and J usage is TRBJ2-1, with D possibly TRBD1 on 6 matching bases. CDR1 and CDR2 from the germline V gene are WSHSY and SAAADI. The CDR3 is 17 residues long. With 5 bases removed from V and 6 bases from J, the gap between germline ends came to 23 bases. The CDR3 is CASSILLQGLGSNEQFF. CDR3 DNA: TGCGCCAGCAGTATACTATTACAGGGCCTTGGTAGCAATGAGCAGTTCTTC.

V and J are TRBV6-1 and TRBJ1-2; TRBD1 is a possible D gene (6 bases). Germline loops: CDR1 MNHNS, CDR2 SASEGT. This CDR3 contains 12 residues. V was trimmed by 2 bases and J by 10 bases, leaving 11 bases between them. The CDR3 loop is CASSELDSYYTF. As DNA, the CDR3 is TGTGCCAGCAGTGAATTGGACAGTTACTACACCTTC.

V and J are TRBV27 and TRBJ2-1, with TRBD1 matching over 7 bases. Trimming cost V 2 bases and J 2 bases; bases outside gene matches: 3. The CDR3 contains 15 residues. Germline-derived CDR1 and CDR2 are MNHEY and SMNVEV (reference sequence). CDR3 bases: TGTGCCAGCAGTTTAATCGGGACAGCCTACAATGAGCAGTTCTTC. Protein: CASSLIGTAYNEQFF.

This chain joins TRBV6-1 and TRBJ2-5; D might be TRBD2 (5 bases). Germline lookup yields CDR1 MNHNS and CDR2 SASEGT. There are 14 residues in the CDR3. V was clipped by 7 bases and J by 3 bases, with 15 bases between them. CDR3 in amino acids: CASTATELEETQYF. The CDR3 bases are TGTGCCAGCACGGCTACAGAACTAGAAGAGACCCAGTACTTC.

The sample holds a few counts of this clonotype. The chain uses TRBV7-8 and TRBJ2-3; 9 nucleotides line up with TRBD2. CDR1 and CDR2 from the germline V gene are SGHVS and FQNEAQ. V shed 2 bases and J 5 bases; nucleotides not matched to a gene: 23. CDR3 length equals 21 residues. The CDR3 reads CASSLRVVATSGIREGDTQYF. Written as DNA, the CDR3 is TGTGCCAGCAGCTTAAGGGTGGTGGCGACTAGCGGAATTAGAGAGGGAGATACGCAGTATTTT.

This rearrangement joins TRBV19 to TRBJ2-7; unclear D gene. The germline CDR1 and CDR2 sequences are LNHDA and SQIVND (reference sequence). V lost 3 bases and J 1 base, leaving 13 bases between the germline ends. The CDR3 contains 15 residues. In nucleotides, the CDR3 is TGTGCCAGTAGTATTGGTGTTAAGGCGTCCTACGAGCAGTACTTC. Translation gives CASSIGVKASYEQYF.

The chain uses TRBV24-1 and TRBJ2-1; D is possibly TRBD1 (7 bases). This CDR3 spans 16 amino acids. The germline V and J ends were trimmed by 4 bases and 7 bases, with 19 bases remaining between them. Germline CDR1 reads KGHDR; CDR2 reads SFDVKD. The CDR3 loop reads CATSERDSPNGNEQFF. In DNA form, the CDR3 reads TGTGCCACCAGTGAGCGGGACAGCCCGAATGGGAATGAGCAGTTCTTC.

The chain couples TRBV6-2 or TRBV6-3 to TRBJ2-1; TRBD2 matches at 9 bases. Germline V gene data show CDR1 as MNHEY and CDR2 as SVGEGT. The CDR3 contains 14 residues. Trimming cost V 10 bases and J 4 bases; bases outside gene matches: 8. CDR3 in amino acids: CATTSLAGYNEQFF. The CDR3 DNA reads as TGTGCCACCACCTCTCTAGCGGGGTACAATGAGCAGTTCTTC.

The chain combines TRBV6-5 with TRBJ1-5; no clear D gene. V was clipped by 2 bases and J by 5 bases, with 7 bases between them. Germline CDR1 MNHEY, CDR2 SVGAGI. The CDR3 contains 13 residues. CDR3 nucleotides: TGTGCCAGCAGTTACAGGGAGGATCAGCCCCAGCATTTT. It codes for CASSYREDQPQHF.

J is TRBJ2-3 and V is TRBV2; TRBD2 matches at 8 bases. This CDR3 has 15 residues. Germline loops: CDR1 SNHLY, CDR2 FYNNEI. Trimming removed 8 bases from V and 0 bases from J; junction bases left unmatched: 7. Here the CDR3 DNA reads TGTGCCAGCCCTGGGGAGCGGGGGAGCACAGATACGCAGTATTTT. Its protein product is CASPGERGSTDTQYF.

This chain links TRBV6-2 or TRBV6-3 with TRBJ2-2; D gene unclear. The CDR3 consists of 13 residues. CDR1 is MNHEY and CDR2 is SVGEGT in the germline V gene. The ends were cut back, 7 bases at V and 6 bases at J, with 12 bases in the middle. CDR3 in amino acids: CASTAGLAGELFF. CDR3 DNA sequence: TGTGCCAGCACGGCTGGGTTGGCCGGGGAGCTGTTTTTT.

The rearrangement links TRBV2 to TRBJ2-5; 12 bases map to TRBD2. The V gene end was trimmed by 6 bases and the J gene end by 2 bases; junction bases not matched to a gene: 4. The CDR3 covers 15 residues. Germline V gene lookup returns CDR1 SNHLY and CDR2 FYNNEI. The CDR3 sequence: CASSWTSGEQETQYF. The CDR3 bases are TGTGCCAGCAGCTGGACTAGCGGGGAACAAGAGACCCAGTACTTC.

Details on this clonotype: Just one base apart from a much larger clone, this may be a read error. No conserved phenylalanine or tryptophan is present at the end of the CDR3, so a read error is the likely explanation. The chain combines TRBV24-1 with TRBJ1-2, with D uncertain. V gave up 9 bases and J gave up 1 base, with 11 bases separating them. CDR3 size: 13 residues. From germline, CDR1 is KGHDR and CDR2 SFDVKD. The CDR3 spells CATCASHNYGYTL. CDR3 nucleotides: TGTGCCACCTGCGCATCGCATAACTATGGCTACACCCTC.

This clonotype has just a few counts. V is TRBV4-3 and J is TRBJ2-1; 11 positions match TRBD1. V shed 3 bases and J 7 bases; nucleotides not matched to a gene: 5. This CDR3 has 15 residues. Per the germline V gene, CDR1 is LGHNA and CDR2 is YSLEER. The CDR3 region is CASSQDRGRKNEQFF. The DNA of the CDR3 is TGCGCCAGCAGCCAGGACAGGGGGCGCAAAAATGAGCAGTTCTTC.

CDR3 residues: CASSQAQIMNTEAFF. The DNA of the CDR3 is TGCGCCAGCAGCCAAGCACAGATAATGAACACTGAAGCTTTCTTT. V and J are TRBV4-3 and TRBJ1-1; D remains ambiguous. The germline CDR1 and CDR2 sequences are LGHNA and YSLEER. The CDR3 loop spans 15 amino acids. V gave up 1 base and J gave up 0 bases, with 9 bases separating them.

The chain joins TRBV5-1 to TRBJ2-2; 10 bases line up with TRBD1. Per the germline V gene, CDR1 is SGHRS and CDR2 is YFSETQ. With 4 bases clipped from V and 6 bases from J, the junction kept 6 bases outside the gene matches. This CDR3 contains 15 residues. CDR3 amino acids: CASSGGQGSPGELFF. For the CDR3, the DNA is TGCGCCAGCAGCGGGGGACAGGGGTCCCCCGGGGAGCTGTTTTTT.

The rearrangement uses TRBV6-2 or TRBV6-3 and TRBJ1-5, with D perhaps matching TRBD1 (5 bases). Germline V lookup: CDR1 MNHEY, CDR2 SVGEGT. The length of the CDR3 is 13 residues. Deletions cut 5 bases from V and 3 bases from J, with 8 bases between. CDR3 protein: CASSKGHNQPQHF. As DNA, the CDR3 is TGTGCCAGCAGTAAGGGGCACAATCAGCCCCAGCATTTT.

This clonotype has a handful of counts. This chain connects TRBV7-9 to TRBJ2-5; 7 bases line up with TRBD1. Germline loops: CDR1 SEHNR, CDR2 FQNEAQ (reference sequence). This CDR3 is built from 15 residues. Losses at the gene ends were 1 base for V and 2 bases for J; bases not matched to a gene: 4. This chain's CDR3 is CASSLGRGLQETQYF. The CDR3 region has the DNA TGTGCCAGCAGCTTAGGAAGGGGGCTTCAAGAGACCCAGTACTTC.

The chain's CDR3 is CATSTPGQGTSQPQHF. The CDR3 DNA sequence: TGTGCCACCAGCACACCGGGACAGGGGACGAGTCAGCCCCAGCATTTT. This chain connects TRBV15 to TRBJ1-5, with TRBD1 matching 10 bases. Germline-derived CDR1 and CDR2 are LNHNV and YYDKDF (reference sequence). The CDR3 consists of 16 residues. V lost 4 bases and J lost 6; bases outside the gene matches: 9.